This T cell receptor beta chain was sequenced for a study of T-cell reconstitution after alpha-beta-depleted transplantation in children. Findings and limits, study-wide: T-cell numbers and diversity one year post-transplant derived largely from freshly generated T cells. About two months after transplant, alpha-beta T cells reportedly came from several hundred expanded graft clones.

Unique molecular identifiers were incorporated during preparation of the TCRbeta library. TCRdb independently ran MiXCR on the PCR reads; one entry per CDR3 protein. The sample contains about 110,000 distinct CDR3 sequences, 10% of which appear only once. This clonotype was counted only a few times. Its antigen is still unknown. Trimming pared 1 base from V and 0 bases from J, leaving 5 bases between. From germline, CDR1 is SGHRS and CDR2 YFSETQ. The CDR3 length is 14 residues. The sample was PBMCs, taken before TCRalphabeta/CD19-depleted stem cell transplant. The chain joins TRBV5-1 to TRBJ2-1; D not resolved. The TCR comes from a boy younger than 10 with acute lymphoblastic leukemia, due to receive a stem cell transplant. The CDR3 here is CASSLRISYNEQFF. The CDR3 DNA reads as TGCGCCAGCAGCTTGAGGATCTCCTACAATGAGCAGTTCTTC.